Listed below are T cell receptor beta chains from one sample, sequenced in a study of Graves' ophthalmopathy and Graves' hyperthyroidism. TCRdb used MiXCR to reprocess the multiplex PCR reads, holding one entry per CDR3 protein. The table records 200,000 to 250,000 distinct CDR3 sequences, 20% to 25% of them present only once. Sample: peripheral blood. The origin of the receptors is a woman between 45 and 65 years old with Graves' ophthalmopathy. Both conserved end residues are trimmed from each CDR3. Fields, in order: J gene, V gene, CDR3 protein.

TRBJ2-5 | TRBV2 | ASSVGGRETQY
TRBJ2-2 | TRBV7-9 | ASRPGHRTGELF
TRBJ2-7 | TRBV20-1 | SATLADRPPYEQY
TRBJ2-5 | TRBV4-1 | ASSQVPAGTQY
TRBJ1-6 | TRBV7-9 | ASSFLDYNSPLH
TRBJ2-7 | TRBV11-2 | ASSGTIISEQY
TRBJ2-6 | TRBV29-1 | SVGVPGLAANVLT
TRBJ2-2 | TRBV11-2 | ASSLFGLANTGELF
TRBJ2-7 | TRBV28 | ASSLGRREQY
TRBJ1-1 | TRBV28 | ASSPGVGARNTEAF
TRBJ1-1 | TRBV19 | ASKIDPGHMNTEAF
TRBJ2-2 | TRBV12-3/TRBV12-4 | ASTERGRVYTGELF
TRBJ2-7 | TRBV5-1 | ASSSQAYEQY
TRBJ2-5 | TRBV10-1 | ASSKSGVQETQY
TRBJ1-6 | TRBV6-4 | ASSDKDNSPLH
TRBJ2-7 | TRBV13 | ASSVAGAYEQY
TRBJ1-1 | TRBV6-1 | ASSGGQGGWTEAF
TRBJ2-7 | TRBV20-1 | SAQTSGNSYEQY
TRBJ1-1 | TRBV6-1 | ASSPPLGRGNTEAF
TRBJ1-4 | TRBV15 | ATSRDTSPNEKLF
TRBJ1-2 | TRBV7-9 | ASRPSGTGGYGYT
TRBJ2-7 | TRBV20-1 | SASVQGLAGFLGEQY
TRBJ1-5 | TRBV12-3/TRBV12-4 | ASSLRLFQPQH